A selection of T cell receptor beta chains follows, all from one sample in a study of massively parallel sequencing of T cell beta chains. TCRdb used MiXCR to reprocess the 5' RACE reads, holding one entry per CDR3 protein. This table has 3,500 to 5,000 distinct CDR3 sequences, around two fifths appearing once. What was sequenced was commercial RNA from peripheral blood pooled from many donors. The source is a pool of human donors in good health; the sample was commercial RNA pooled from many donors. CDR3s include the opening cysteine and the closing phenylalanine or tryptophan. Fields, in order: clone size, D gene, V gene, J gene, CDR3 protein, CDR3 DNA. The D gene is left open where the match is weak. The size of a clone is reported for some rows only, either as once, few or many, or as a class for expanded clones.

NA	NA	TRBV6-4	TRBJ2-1	CASSDLRVSSYNEQFF	TGTGCCAGCAGTGACCTCAGGGTTAGTAGCTACAATGAGCAGTTCTTC
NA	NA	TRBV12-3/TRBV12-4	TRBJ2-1	CASSLTLEGNEQFF	TGTGCCAGCAGTTTGACCTTGGAGGGCAATGAGCAGTTCTTC
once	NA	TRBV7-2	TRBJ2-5	CASTPQGGKTQYF	TGTGCCAGCACCCCTCAAGGGGGGAAGACCCAGTACTTC
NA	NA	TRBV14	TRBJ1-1	CASSQLLNTEAFF	TGTGCCAGCAGCCAACTCTTGAACACTGAAGCTTTCTTT
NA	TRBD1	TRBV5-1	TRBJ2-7	CASSFTGADMKQYF	TGCGCCAGCAGCTTCACAGGGGCAGATATGAAGCAGTACTTC
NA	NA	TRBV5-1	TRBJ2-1	CASSLVALNEQFF	TGCGCCAGCAGCTTGGTAGCGCTCAATGAGCAGTTCTTC
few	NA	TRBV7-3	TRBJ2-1	CASSLTDNEQFF	TGTGCCAGCAGCTTAACAGACAATGAGCAGTTCTTC
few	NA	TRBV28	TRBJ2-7	CASSLTTYEQYF	TGTGCCAGCAGCCTGACCACCTACGAGCAGTACTTC
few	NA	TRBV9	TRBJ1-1	CASSRGSTEAFF	TGTGCCAGTTCTAGGGGTTCCACTGAAGCTTTCTTT
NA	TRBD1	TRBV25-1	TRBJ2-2	CASSTDRASTGELFF	TGTGCCAGCAGTACCGACAGGGCCAGCACCGGGGAGCTGTTTTTT
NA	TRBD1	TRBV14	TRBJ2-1	CASSQAGDRAGEQFF	TGTGCCAGCAGCCAAGCTGGGGACAGGGCGGGTGAGCAGTTCTTC
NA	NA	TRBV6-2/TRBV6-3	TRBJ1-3	CASSSGTTGNTIYF	TGTGCCAGCAGTTCCGGGACAACTGGAAACACCATATATTTT
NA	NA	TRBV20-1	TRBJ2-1	CSAMVGAFDEQFF	TGCAGTGCTATGGTGGGTGCCTTTGATGAGCAGTTCTTC
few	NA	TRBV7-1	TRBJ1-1	CASSSTLLDGEAFF	TGTGCCAGCAGCTCGACCCTCCTGGACGGTGAAGCTTTCTTT
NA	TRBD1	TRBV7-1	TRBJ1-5	CASSQGSNQPQHF	TGTGCCAGCTCACAGGGGAGCAATCAGCCCCAGCATTTT
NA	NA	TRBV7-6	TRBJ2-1	CASSPGNEQFF	TGTGCCAGCAGCCCGGGTAATGAGCAGTTCTTC
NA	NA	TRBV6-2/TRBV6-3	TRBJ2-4	CASSYSLDARNIQYF	TGTGCCAGCAGTTACTCCCTCGACGCAAGAAACATTCAGTACTTC
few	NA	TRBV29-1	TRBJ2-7	CSVVQDSYEQYF	TGCAGCGTTGTCCAGGACTCCTACGAGCAGTACTTC
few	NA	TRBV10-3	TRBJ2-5	CAISESGGQETQYF	TGTGCCATCAGTGAGTCTGGAGGACAAGAGACCCAGTACTTC
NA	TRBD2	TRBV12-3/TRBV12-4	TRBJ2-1	CASSLLAVNEQFF	TGTGCCAGCAGCCTACTAGCGGTCAATGAGCAGTTCTTC
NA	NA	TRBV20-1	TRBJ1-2	CSAFDGSYGYTF	TGCAGTGCTTTTGACGGTTCCTATGGCTACACCTTC
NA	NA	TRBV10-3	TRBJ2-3	CAIRDPTDTQYF	TGTGCCATCAGAGACCCCACAGATACGCAGTATTTT
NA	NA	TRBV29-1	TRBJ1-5	CSVSEGLNQPQHF	TGCAGCGTCTCGGAGGGCCTTAATCAGCCCCAGCATTTT
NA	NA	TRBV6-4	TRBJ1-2	CASRVGSYGYTF	TGTGCCAGCAGGGTGGGATCCTATGGCTACACCTTC
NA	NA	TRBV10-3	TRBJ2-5	CAISEFWTQETQYF	TGTGCCATCAGTGAGTTTTGGACCCAAGAGACCCAGTACTTC
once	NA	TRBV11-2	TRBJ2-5	CASSLDSETEYF	TGTGCCAGCAGCTTAGATTCCGAGACAGAGTACTTC
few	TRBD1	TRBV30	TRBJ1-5	CAWSATGDQPQHF	TGTGCCTGGAGCGCTACAGGGGATCAGCCCCAGCATTTT
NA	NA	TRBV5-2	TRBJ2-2	CASKAGGNTGELFF	TGTGCCAGCAAGGCCGGGGGGAACACCGGGGAGCTGTTTTTT
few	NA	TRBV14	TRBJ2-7	CASSQGVEQYF	TGTGCCAGCAGCCAGGGGGTTGAGCAGTACTTC
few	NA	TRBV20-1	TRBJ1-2	CSASEGARGYTF	TGCAGTGCCTCAGAAGGGGCGCGTGGCTACACCTTC
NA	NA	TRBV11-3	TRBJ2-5	CASSLVGPNSETQYF	TGTGCCAGCAGCTTAGTAGGCCCTAATTCGGAGACCCAGTACTTC
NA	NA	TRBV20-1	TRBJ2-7	CSAINGEGEQYF	TGCAGTGCTATTAATGGGGAAGGAGAGCAGTACTTC
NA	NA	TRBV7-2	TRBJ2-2	CASSLSRNTGELFF	TGTGCCAGCAGCTTATCAAGAAACACCGGGGAGCTGTTTTTT
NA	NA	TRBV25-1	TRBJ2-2	CASSESGQTGELFF	TGTGCCAGCAGTGAATCGGGGCAAACCGGGGAGCTGTTTTTT
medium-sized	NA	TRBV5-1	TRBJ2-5	CASSLGQPQETQYF	TGCGCCAGCAGCTTGGGACAGCCACAAGAGACCCAGTACTTC
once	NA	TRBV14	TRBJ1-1	CATLRENTEAFF	TGTGCCACCCTCAGAGAGAACACTGAAGCTTTCTTT
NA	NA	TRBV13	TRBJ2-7	CASSATPDSYEQYF	TGTGCCAGCAGCGCTACACCCGACTCCTACGAGCAGTACTTC
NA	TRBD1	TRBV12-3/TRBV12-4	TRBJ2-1	CASSLWTGSEQFF	TGTGCCAGCAGTTTGTGGACAGGGAGTGAGCAGTTCTTC
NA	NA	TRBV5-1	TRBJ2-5	CASSLAGDGGQETQYF	TGCGCCAGCAGCTTGGCCGGGGACGGGGGCCAAGAGACCCAGTACTTC
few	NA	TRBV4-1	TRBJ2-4	CASSPEDDVRNIQYF	TGCGCCAGCAGCCCTGAGGACGACGTGAGAAACATTCAGTACTTC
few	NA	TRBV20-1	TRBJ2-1	CSARGGPATAQFF	TGCAGTGCTAGAGGGGGCCCGGCCACGGCGCAGTTCTTC
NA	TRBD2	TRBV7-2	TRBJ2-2	CASSWGPGGTGELFF	TGTGCCAGCAGTTGGGGCCCGGGAGGGACCGGGGAGCTGTTTTTT
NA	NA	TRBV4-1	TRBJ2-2	CASSPRGDTGELFF	TGCGCCAGCAGCCCCAGGGGCGACACCGGGGAGCTGTTTTTT
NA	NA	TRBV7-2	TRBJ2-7	CASSLSYYEQYF	TGTGCCAGCAGCTTATCCTACTACGAGCAGTACTTC
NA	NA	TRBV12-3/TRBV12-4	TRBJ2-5	CASSLEETQYF	TGTGCCAGCAGTTTAGAAGAGACCCAGTACTTC
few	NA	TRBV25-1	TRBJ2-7	CASERGIEQYF	TGTGCCAGCGAGAGGGGTATCGAGCAGTACTTC
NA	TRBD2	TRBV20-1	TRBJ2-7	CSAGGLAGQYF	TGCAGTGCTGGGGGACTAGCGGGACAGTACTTC
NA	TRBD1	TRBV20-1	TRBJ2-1	CSARTGLSYNEQFF	TGCAGTGCGCGGACAGGCCTCTCCTACAATGAGCAGTTCTTC
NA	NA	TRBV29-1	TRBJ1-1	CSGGRMNTEAFF	TGCAGCGGGGGACGGATGAACACTGAAGCTTTCTTT
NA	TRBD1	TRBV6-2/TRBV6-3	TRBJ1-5	CAGSTGGLQPQHF	TGTGCCGGTTCCACAGGGGGCCTTCAGCCCCAGCATTTT
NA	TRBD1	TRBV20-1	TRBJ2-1	CSASGQGAGNEQFF	TGCAGTGCTAGTGGACAGGGTGCTGGCAATGAGCAGTTCTTC